Presented here are 19 T cell receptor beta chains from one specimen sequenced in a study of cytomegalovirus exposure and HLA in healthy donors. Primers included in the PCR were 60 Vbeta and 13 Jbeta primers. Method: immunoSEQ multiplex PCR; TCRdb's copy keeps in-frame clones and lacks some. The sample holds approximately 150,000 clones; 65% to 75% are singletons and the top ten take over 2%. Input material: PBMCs. These receptor sequences come from a human donor in good health.

Points on this clone: Other DNA sequences in the sample encode the same CDR3. The rearrangement uses TRBV9 and TRBJ1-3; TRBD1 aligns across 8 bases. The CDR3 loop spans 16 amino acids. In germline, CDR1 is SGDLS, CDR2 YYNGEE. V was clipped by 4 bases and J by 3 bases; unmatched bases: 9. In DNA form, the CDR3 reads TGTGCCAGCAGCCCGACAGGGGAGGTATTTGGAAACACCATATATTTT. As protein: CASSPTGEVFGNTIYF.

This rearrangement joins TRBV11-3 to TRBJ2-7, with 7 bases identical to TRBD1. V gave up 4 bases and J gave up 0 bases; unmatched junction bases: 3. Germline V gene sequence: CDR1 SGHNT, CDR2 YENEEA. CDR3 length: 14 amino acids. The CDR3, as DNA: TGTGCCAGCAGCTCCCGGGACAGCTCCTACGAGCAGTACTTC. The encoded protein is CASSSRDSSYEQYF.

The gene calls are TRBV9 and TRBJ2-3; TRBD1 agrees at 10 bases. In germline, CDR1 is SGDLS, CDR2 YYNGEE. CDR3 length: 16 amino acids. The J segment lost 3 bases and the V segment lost 3 bases, leaving 7 bases of the junction unmatched. The CDR3 spells CASSATGTGETDTQYF. CDR3 in DNA: TGTGCCAGCAGCGCCACCGGGACAGGGGAAACAGATACGCAGTATTTT.

This clone came up a few times. The chain joins TRBV7-9 to TRBJ2-7, with 8 bases that match TRBD2. The CDR3 has 15 residues. Germline V lookup: CDR1 SEHNR, CDR2 FQNEAQ (reference sequence). V trimming: 4 bases; J trimming: 4 bases; junction bases outside the gene matches: 9. CDR3 region: CASSSSGQPGYEQYF. CDR3 coding DNA: TGTGCCAGCAGCTCTAGCGGGCAGCCAGGGTACGAGCAGTACTTC.

The table lists this clone with a few counts. This rearrangement joins TRBV7-9 to TRBJ2-2; D gene unclear. Deletions cut 4 bases from V and 1 base from J, with 13 bases between. The germline gives CDR1 SEHNR, CDR2 FQNEAQ (reference sequence). The CDR3 sequence is 16 residues long. The CDR3 DNA is TGTGCCAGCAGCTCACCTGAGACACGGAACACCGGGGAGCTGTTTTTT. Translating it yields CASSSPETRNTGELFF.

This chain links TRBV9 with TRBJ2-1; 7 positions match TRBD2. The J segment lost 2 bases and the V segment lost 4 bases, leaving 12 bases of the junction unmatched. This CDR3 is 17 amino acids long. The germline V gene encodes CDR1 SGDLS and CDR2 YYNGEE. DNA for the CDR3: TGTGCCAGCAGCTTCAGTGGGGGGGGAGCCCCCTACAATGAGCAGTTCTTC. As protein: CASSFSGGGAPYNEQFF. The whole variable domain, remainder taken from reference TRBV9 and TRBJ2-1, is DSGVTQTPKHLITATGQRVTLRCSPRSGDLSVYWYQQSLDQGLQFLIQYYNGEERAKGNILERFSAQQFPDLHSELNLSSLELGDSALYFCASSFSGGGAPYNEQFFGPGTRLTVL.

V is TRBV4-1 and J is TRBJ2-5; no reliable D call. V lost 0 bases, J lost 4 bases, and 9 bases lay in between. The CDR3 has 14 amino acids. CDR1 is MGHRA and CDR2 is YSYEKL in the germline V gene. The CDR3 DNA follows: TGCGCCAGCAGCCAAGAGTATCCAGGAGAGACCCAGTACTTC. Translation: CASSQEYPGETQYF.

The rearrangement joins TRBV4-1 to TRBJ2-5, with 7 bases identical to TRBD1. In germline, CDR1 is MGHRA, CDR2 YSYEKL. The CDR3 is made up of 14 amino acids. The junction had 5 bases not matched to a gene; V was cut back by 3 bases and J by 4 bases. In nucleotides, the CDR3 is TGCGCCAGCAGCCAGACAGGGAGAGGAGAGACCCAGTACTTC. The encoded protein is CASSQTGRGETQYF.

The chain links TRBV5-4 to TRBJ2-7, with D possibly matching TRBD1 (6 bases). Germline lookup yields CDR1 SGHNT and CDR2 YYREEE (reference sequence). This CDR3 spans 18 amino acids. V gave up 2 bases and J gave up 0 bases, with 21 bases separating them. CDR3 sequence (DNA): TGTGCCAGCAGCTTACCTTCTGGACAGCGATCCTCCTCCTACGAGCAGTACTTC. Translation: CASSLPSGQRSSSYEQYF.

Comment on this clone: Relative to the germline gene, one junction end is altered; a read error may explain this. The rearrangement joins TRBV4-1 to TRBJ1-2; possible D gene TRBD1, 6 bases. The CDR3 is 13 residues long. The germline CDR1 and CDR2 sequences are MGHRA and YSYEKL. The CDR3 loop is CASSQGITGKRIF. The DNA for the CDR3 is TGCGCCAGCAGCCAGGGGATTACAGGGAAGCGGATCTTC.

This clone has only a few counts. At one of its ends the junction is not consistent with the germline gene, which may arise from a read error. V gene TRBV7-7 combines with J gene TRBJ2-5, with 10 bases identical to TRBD2. Germline CDR1 reads SSHAT; CDR2 reads FNYEAQ (reference sequence). The CDR3 runs 15 residues. CDR3 residues: CASSFQAGGPETQYF. The CDR3 DNA follows: TGTGCTAGCAGCTTTCAAGCGGGGGGGCCAGAGACCCAGTACTTC. Full variable domain (outside the CDR3, taken from reference TRBV7-7 and TRBJ2-5): GAGVSQSPRYKVTKRGQDVTLRCDPISSHATLYWYQQALGQGPEFLTYFNYEAQPDKSGLPSDRFSAERPEGSISTLTIQRTEQRDSAMYRCASSFQAGGPETQYFGPGTRLLVL.

This clone turned up a few times. This chain joins TRBV10-3 and TRBJ1-2; D is uncertain. V was trimmed by 2 bases and J by 8 bases, leaving 12 bases between them. Germline-derived CDR1 and CDR2 are ENHRY and SYGVKD. The CDR3 totals 13 residues. CDR3 coding DNA: TGTGCCATCAGTGAGGTCTTTTTGCGGGGCTACACCTTC. It yields the protein CAISEVFLRGYTF.

The chain recombines TRBV6-4 with TRBJ1-6, with D possibly TRBD1 on 6 matching bases. CDR1 and CDR2 (germline): MRHNA, SNTAGT. The CDR3 consists of 15 residues. V lost 0 bases and J 8 bases, leaving 11 bases between the germline ends. The CDR3 DNA reads TGTGCCAGCAGTGACTCCGGGACACTAGATTCACCCCTCCACTTT. It translates to CASSDSGTLDSPLHF.

J is TRBJ1-2 and V is TRBV6-5; no definite D call. V lost 5 bases and J lost 0, with 7 bases in between. Germline V lookup: CDR1 MNHEY, CDR2 SVGAGI. CDR3 size: 13 residues. CDR3 DNA sequence: TGTGCCAGCAGTCGGAGCACTAACTATGGCTACACCTTC. Translation gives CASSRSTNYGYTF.

This chain's CDR3 is CASSEVTENEKLFF. The DNA of the CDR3 is TGTGCCAGCAGTGAAGTAACAGAGAATGAAAAACTGTTTTTT. This rearrangement joins TRBV6-1 to TRBJ1-4; D gene unclear. V dropped 1 base and J dropped 5 bases, with 8 bases sitting between them. This CDR3 has 14 residues. The germline V gene encodes CDR1 MNHNS and CDR2 SASEGT.

The chain carries TRBV6-6 and TRBJ2-3; the match to TRBD1 covers 7 bases. V dropped 4 bases and J dropped 2; count of bases not matched to a gene: 9. There are 16 residues in the CDR3. The V gene's germline CDR1 is MNHNY and CDR2 SVGAGI (reference sequence). CDR3 DNA sequence: TGTGCCAGCAGTTCCCTTCCGGGACAGTCCACAGATACGCAGTATTTT. Protein: CASSSLPGQSTDTQYF.

The chain couples TRBV5-8 to TRBJ1-1; D might be TRBD1 (5 bases). CDR1 and CDR2 from the germline V gene are SGHTS and YDEGEE. V was cut by 3 bases and J by 1 base, with 7 bases left in between. There are 13 residues in the CDR3. CDR3: CASSSRANTEAFF. The DNA of the CDR3 is TGTGCCAGCAGCTCCAGGGCGAACACTGAAGCTTTCTTT.

The chain uses TRBV2 and TRBJ1-2; D gene unclear. Germline lookup yields CDR1 SNHLY and CDR2 FYNNEI. The CDR3 runs to 13 residues. Deletions cut 5 bases from V and 0 bases from J, with 7 bases between. This CDR3 is CASSFETNYGYTF. The CDR3 coding sequence is TGTGCCAGCAGTTTCGAGACTAACTATGGCTACACCTTC.

The V and J genes are TRBV6-1 and TRBJ1-2; weak D call: TRBD1 (6 bases). The V and J ends lost 5 bases and 8 bases respectively, with 15 bases between them. Germline V gene sequence: CDR1 MNHNS, CDR2 SASEGT. This CDR3 has 13 amino acids. Written as DNA, the CDR3 is TGTGCCAGCAGTCTAAGTTTAAGGGGGGGCTACACCTTC. Protein: CASSLSLRGGYTF.